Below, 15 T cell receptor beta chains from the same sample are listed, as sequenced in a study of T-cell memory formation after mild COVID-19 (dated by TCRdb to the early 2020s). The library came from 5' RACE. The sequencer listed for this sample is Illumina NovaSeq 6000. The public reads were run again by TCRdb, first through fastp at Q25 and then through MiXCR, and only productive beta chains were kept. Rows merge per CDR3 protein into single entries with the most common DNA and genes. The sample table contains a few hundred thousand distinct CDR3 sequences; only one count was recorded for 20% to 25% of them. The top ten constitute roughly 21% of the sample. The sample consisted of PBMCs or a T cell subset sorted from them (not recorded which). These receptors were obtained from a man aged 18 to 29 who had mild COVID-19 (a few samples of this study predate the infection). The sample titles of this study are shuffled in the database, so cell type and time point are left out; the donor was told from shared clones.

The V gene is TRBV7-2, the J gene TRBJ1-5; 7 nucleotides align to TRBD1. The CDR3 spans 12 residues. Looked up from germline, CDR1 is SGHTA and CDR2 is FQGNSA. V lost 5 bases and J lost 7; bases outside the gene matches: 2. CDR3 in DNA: TGTGCCAGCAGCCCGGGACAGCAGCCCCAGCATTTT. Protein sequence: CASSPGQQPQHF.

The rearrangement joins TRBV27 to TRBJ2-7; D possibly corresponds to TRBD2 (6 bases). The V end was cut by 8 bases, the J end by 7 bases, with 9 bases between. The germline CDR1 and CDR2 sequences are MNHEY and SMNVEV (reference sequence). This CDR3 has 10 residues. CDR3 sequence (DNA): TGTGCCAGCTGGGCGGGGGAGCAGTACGTC. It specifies CASWAGEQYV.

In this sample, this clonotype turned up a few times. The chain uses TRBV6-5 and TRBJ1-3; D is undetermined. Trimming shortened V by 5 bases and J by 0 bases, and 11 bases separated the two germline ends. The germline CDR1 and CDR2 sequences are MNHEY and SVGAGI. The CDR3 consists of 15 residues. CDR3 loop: CASSVNSFSGNTIYF. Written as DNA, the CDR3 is TGTGCCAGCAGTGTAAATTCCTTCTCTGGAAACACCATATATTTT.

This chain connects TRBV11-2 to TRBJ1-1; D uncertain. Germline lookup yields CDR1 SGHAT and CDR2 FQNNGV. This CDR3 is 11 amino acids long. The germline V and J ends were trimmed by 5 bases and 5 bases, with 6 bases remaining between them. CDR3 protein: CASSTRTEAFF. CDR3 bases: TGTGCCAGCAGCACAAGGACTGAAGCTTTCTTT.

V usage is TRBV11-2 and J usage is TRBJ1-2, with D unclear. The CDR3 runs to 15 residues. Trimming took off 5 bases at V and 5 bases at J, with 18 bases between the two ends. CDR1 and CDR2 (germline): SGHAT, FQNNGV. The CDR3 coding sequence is TGTGCCAGCAGCCTCACGCGGGGAAAGGGTTATGGCTACACCTTC. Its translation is CASSLTRGKGYGYTF.

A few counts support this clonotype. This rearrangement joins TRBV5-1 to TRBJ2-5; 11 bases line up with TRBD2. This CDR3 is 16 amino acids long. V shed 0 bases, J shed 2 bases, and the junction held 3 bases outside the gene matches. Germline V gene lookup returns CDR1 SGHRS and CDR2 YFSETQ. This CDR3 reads CASSLGTSGRQETQYF. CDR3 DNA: TGCGCCAGCAGCTTGGGGACTAGCGGGCGTCAAGAGACCCAGTACTTC.

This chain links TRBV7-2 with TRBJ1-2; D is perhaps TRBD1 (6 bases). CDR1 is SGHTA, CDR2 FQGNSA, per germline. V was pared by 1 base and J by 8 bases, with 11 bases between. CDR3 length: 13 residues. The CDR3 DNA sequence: TGTGCCAGCAGCTTAGTGTCAGGGGAGGGCTACACCTTC. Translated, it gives CASSLVSGEGYTF.

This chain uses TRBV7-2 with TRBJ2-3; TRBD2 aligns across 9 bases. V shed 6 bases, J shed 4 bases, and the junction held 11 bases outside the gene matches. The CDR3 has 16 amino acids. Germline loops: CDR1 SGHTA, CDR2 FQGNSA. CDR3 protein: CASSKRGGVWADTQYF. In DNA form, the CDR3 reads TGTGCCAGCAGTAAACGCGGGGGGGTCTGGGCAGATACGCAGTATTTT.

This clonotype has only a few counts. This CDR3 is CSASVPGQGVEFF. CDR3 nucleotide sequence: TGCAGTGCTAGTGTACCGGGACAGGGGGTTGAGTTCTTC. The V and J genes are TRBV20-1 and TRBJ2-1; the match to TRBD1 covers 11 bases. Per the germline V gene, CDR1 is DFQATT and CDR2 is SNEGSKA (reference sequence). V dropped 3 bases and J dropped 14; count of bases not matched to a gene: 9. This CDR3 contains 13 residues.

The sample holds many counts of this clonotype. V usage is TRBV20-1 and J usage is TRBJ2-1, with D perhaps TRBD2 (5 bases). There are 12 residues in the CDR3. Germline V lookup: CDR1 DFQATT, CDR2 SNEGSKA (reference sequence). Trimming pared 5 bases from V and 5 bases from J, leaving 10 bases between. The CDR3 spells CSADGLDNEQFF. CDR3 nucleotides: TGCAGTGCTGATGGACTCGACAATGAGCAGTTCTTC.

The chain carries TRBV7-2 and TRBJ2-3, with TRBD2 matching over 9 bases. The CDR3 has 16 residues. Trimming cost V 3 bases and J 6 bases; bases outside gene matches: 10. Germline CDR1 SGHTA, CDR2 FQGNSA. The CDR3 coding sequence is TGTGCCAGCAGCTTCTCCCAGCGGGGGGCGGGGGATACGCAGTATTTT. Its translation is CASSFSQRGAGDTQYF.

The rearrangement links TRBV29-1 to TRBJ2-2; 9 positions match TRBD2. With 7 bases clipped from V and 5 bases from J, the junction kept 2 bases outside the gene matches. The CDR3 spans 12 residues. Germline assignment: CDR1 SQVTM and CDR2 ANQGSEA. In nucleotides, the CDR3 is TGCAGCGGTAGCGGGGGAACCGGGGAGCTGTTTTTT. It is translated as CSGSGGTGELFF.

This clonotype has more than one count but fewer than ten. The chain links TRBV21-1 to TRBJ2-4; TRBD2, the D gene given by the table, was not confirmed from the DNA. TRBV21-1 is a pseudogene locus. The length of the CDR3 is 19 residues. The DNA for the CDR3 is TGTGCCAGCAGCAGCTCCGGGACTAGCGGTGGAGTTGCCAAAAACATTCAGTACTTC. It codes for CASSSSGTSGGVAKNIQYF.

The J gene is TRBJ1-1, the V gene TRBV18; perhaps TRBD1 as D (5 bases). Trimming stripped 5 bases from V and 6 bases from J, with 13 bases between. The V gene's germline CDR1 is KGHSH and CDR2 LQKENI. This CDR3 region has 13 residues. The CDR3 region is CASSGRGRAEAFF. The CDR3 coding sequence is TGTGCCAGCTCAGGTAGGGGAAGGGCTGAAGCTTTCTTT.

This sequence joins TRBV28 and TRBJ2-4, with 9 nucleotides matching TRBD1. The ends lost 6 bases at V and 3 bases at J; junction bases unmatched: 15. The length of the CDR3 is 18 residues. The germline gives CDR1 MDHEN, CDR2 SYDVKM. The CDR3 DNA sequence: TGTGCCAGCAGCCCCCGTCCCGGGACAGGGTCGGGCAAAAACATTCAGTACTTC. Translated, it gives CASSPRPGTGSGKNIQYF.